Described below is a single T cell receptor (beta chain) sequence and its context. Antigen: not known. The sample originates from a study of long-term antiretroviral therapy in people with HIV. At survey level, the immunoSEQ assay was run in its v3.0 version. Method: immunoSEQ multiplex PCR; TCRdb's copy keeps in-frame clones and lacks some. The repertoire holds 20,000 to 25,000 clones, with less than 80% as singletons. Study-wide results and limits: Pre-ART expanded TRB clones stayed dominant throughout, though often decreasing after ART. Neither ART adherence, viral resistance nor therapy changes were documented.

Treated in the United States were all of the participants with HIV. Germline CDR1 reads SNHLY; CDR2 reads FYNNEI. V was cut by 11 bases and J by 0 bases, with 14 bases left in between. The CDR3 runs 14 residues. This rearrangement joins TRBV2 to TRBJ2-1; the D gene is possibly TRBD2 (7 bases). The source of this sequence is a woman aged 40 to 49 with HIV. Sequencing was performed on unsorted PBMCs, taken 1.2 years after starting antiretroviral therapy. The DNA of the CDR3 is TGTGCCTCTAGTAGGGGGGGCTCCTACAATGAGCAGTTCTTC. Its protein is CASSRGGSYNEQFF.